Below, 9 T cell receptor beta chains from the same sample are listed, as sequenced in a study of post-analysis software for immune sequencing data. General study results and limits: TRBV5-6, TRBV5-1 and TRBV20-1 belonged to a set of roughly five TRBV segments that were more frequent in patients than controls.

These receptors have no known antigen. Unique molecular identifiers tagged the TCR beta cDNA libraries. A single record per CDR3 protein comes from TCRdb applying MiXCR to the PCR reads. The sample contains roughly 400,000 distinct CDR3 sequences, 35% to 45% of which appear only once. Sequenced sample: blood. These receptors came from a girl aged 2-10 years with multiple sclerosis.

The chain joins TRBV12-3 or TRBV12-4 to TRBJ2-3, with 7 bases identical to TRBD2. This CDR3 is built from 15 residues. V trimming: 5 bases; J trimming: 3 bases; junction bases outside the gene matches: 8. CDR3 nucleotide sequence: TGTGCCAGCAGTCTCACGACTAGCCTGACAGATACGCAGTATTTT. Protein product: CASSLTTSLTDTQYF.

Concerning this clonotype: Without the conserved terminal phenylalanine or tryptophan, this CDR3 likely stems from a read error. CDR3 sequence: CSASSPVAREQYC. CDR3 nucleotide sequence: TGCAGTGCTAGCTCTCCCGTTGCCCGCGAGCAGTACTGC. The rearrangement uses TRBV20-1 and TRBJ2-5; D is uncertain. TRBJ2-7 matches the DNA end more closely, so the J call is doubtful. Germline V gene data show CDR1 as DFQATT and CDR2 as SNEGSKA (reference sequence). The CDR3 loop spans 13 amino acids.

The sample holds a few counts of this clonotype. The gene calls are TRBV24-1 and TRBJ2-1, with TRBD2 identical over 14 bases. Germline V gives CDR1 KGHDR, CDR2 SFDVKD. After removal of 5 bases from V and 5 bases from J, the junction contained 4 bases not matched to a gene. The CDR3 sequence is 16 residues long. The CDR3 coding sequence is TGTGCCACCAGTGTTCCGACTAGCGGGAGGGACAATGAGCAGTTCTTC. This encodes CATSVPTSGRDNEQFF.

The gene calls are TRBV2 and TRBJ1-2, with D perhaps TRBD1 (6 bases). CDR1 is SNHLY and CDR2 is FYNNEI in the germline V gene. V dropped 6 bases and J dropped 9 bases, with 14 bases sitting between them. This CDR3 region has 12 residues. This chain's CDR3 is CASRKVGGSYTF. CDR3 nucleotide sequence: TGTGCCAGCAGAAAAGTGGGGGGCAGCTACACCTTC.

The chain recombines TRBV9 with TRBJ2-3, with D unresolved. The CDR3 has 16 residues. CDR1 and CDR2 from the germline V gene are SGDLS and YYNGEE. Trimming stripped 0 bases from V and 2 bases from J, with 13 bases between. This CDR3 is CASSVVDEELTDTQYF. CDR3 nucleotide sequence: TGTGCCAGCAGCGTAGTTGATGAGGAACTCACAGATACGCAGTATTTT.

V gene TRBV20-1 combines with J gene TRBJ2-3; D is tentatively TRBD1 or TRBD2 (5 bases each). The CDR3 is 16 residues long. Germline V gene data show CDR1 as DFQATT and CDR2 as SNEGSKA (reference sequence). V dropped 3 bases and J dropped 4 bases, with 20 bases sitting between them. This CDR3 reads CSARPRRGRGPDTQYF. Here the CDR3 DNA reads TGCAGTGCTAGGCCCCGACGGGGCCGAGGCCCAGATACGCAGTATTTT.

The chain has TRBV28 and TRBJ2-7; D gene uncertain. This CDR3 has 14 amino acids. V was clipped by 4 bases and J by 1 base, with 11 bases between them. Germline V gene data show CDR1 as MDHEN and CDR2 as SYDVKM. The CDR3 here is CASSSLQNSYEQYF. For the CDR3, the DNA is TGTGCCAGCAGTTCCCTACAAAATTCCTACGAGCAGTACTTC.

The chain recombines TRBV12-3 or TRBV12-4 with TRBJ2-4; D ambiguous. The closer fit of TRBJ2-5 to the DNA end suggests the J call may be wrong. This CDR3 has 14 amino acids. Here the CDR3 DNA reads TGTGCCAGCAGTTTCGAGGATTTCCAAGAGACCCAGTACTTC. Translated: CASSFEDFQETQYF.

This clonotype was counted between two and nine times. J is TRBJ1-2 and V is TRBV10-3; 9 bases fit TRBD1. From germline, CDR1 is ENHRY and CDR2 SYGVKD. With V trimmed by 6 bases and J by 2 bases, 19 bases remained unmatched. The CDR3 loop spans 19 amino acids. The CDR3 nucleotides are TGTGCCATCAGCTCCGGGGGGTTACAGGGGGCTAGATCGAACTATGGCTACACCTTC. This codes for CAISSGGLQGARSNYGYTF.